Sequencing of this T cell receptor (beta chain) was carried out in a study of T-cell memory formation after mild COVID-19. Points from the study as a whole: SARS-CoV-2 specificity of second-wave clones peaking day 37 was unconfirmed.

Of note for this clonotype: No antigen is known for it.

TCRdb reprocessed the 5' RACE reads via MiXCR and lists one record per CDR3 protein. The table records about 610,000 distinct CDR3 sequences, 15% to 20% of them present only once. V shed 0 bases and J shed 5 bases, with 8 bases lying between them. Germline V lookup: CDR1 SGHVS, CDR2 FNYEAQ. The CDR3 length is 14 residues. The chain uses TRBV7-6 and TRBJ2-1; perhaps D is TRBD1 or TRBD2 (5 bases each). The sample taken for sequencing was PBMCs or a T cell subset sorted from them (not recorded which). The origin of this receptor is an adult woman who had mild COVID-19 (a few samples of this study predate the infection). Cell type and time point are not known. The CDR3 sequence is CASSLAGDHNEQFF. The DNA for the CDR3 is TGTGCCAGCAGCTTAGCGGGGGATCACAATGAGCAGTTCTTC.